These 5 T cell receptor beta chains were sequenced from one sample in a study of graft-versus-host responses after intestinal transplantation. Repertoires were generated with immunoSEQ multiplex PCR, while TCRdb's copy carries only in-frame clones and drops some. The table lists approximately 79,000 clones, 82% of them singletons. No antigens are known for them. Material: unstimulated CD4+ T cells sorted from spleen or lymph node cells, obtained before intestinal transplant. These receptors originate from a human donor who received an intestinal transplant.

This chain uses TRBV28 with TRBJ2-2, with TRBD2 matching over 7 bases. Germline CDR1 is MDHEN and CDR2 is SYDVKM. V lost 2 bases, J lost 6 bases, and 6 bases stayed unmatched. This CDR3 has 15 amino acids. CDR3 residues: CASSLPGLDAGELFF. The CDR3 DNA reads as TGTGCCAGCAGTTTACCCGGACTAGACGCCGGGGAGCTGTTTTTT.

This chain links TRBV5-1 with TRBJ1-6; D is unclear. The CDR3 runs to 13 residues. Trimming removed 9 bases from V and 8 bases from J, with 15 bases in between. The germline CDR1 and CDR2 sequences are SGHRS and YFSETQ. The CDR3 nucleotides are TGCGCCACCCAAGGACTGGTGGATTCACCCCTCCACTTT. Residues: CATQGLVDSPLHF.

V usage is TRBV27 and J usage is TRBJ2-7; 7 bases line up with TRBD1. The length of the CDR3 is 15 residues. J gave up 2 bases and V 3 bases, and 7 bases lay outside the gene matches. Germline lookup yields CDR1 MNHEY and CDR2 SMNVEV (reference sequence). As DNA, the CDR3 is TGTGCCAGCAGTTTCGACAGGGTGTCGGCCTACGAGCAGTACTTC. This translates into CASSFDRVSAYEQYF.

V is TRBV15 and J is TRBJ1-1; D unresolved. Trimming removed 0 bases at V and 3 bases at J, with 11 bases between. CDR1 is LNHNV and CDR2 is YYDKDF in the germline V gene (reference sequence). This CDR3 region has 15 residues. The CDR3 bases are TGTGCCACCAGCAGAGATCCAGGCCACGACACTGAAGCTTTCTTT. Protein: CATSRDPGHDTEAFF.

V gene TRBV9 combines with J gene TRBJ2-1; 10 nucleotides align to TRBD2. Germline loops: CDR1 SGDLS, CDR2 YYNGEE. The CDR3 is 15 residues long. With V trimmed by 3 bases and J by 6 bases, 6 bases remained unmatched. CDR3 sequence (DNA): TGTGCCAGCAGCGCTCCGGGACTAGCGCTCAATGAGCAGTTCTTC. Translation gives CASSAPGLALNEQFF.